A selection of T cell receptor beta chains follows, all from one sample in a study of tumor and adjacent non-tumor tissue in lung cancer. One entry per CDR3 protein results from TCRdb running MiXCR on the multiplex PCR reads. The data show some 99,000 distinct CDR3 sequences, with around 75% seen just once and around a third held by the top ten. The sequencing input was lung tumor tissue. These receptors were taken from a woman aged 55-69 years with non-small cell lung cancer. Each CDR3 is given with its conserved first and last residue. A D gene is named only where the DNA matches it firmly. Clone size is stated in some rows and not others, as once, few, many or a class when expanded.

13,TRBD1,TRBJ1-1,TRBV5-1,few,TGCGCCAGCAGCACCACAGGGGACACTGAAGCTTTCTTT,CASSTTGDTEAFF
9,-,TRBJ1-2,TRBV20-1,-,TGCAGGGCCGCCCTTGGCTACACTTTC,CRAALGYTF
15,-,TRBJ2-4,TRBV12-3/TRBV12-4,-,TGTGCCAGCAGCCGTAACAGGAACGACAGAAACATTCAGTACTTC,CASSRNRNDRNIQYF
15,TRBD1,TRBJ2-3,TRBV11-2,-,TGTGCCAGGAGCCTAGAGACAGGGGGAACGAATACGCAGTATTTT,CARSLETGGTNTQYF
14,-,TRBJ2-1,TRBV6-6,-,TGTGCCAGCAGTTACGGGGCCGGGTCAAATGAGCAGTTCTTC,CASSYGAGSNEQFF
15,-,TRBJ1-2,TRBV11-2,-,TGTACGAGCAGCCCTTACCTCCGGGGCAGCTATGGCTACACCTTC,CTSSPYLRGSYGYTF
13,-,TRBJ1-1,TRBV29-1,-,TGCAGCGTTAGAACGGAAATTTACACTGAAGCTTTCTTT,CSVRTEIYTEAFF
15,-,TRBJ1-1,TRBV11-3,-,TGTACTAGCAGCTTAGAATCGGGGAGAGGCACTGAAGCTTTCTTT,CTSSLESGRGTEAFF
14,TRBD2,TRBJ2-7,TRBV20-1,once,TGCAGTGTTAGAACTAGCGAGACCCTCTACGAGCAGTACTTC,CSVRTSETLYEQYF
12,-,TRBJ1-2,TRBV20-1,-,TGCAGTGCTCCGATATTGCCCTATAGCTACACCTTC,CSAPILPYSYTF
17,-,TRBJ2-5,TRBV5-6,-,TGTGCCAGCAGGGTGGAGAGGCAGACTCTGTCACAGGAGACCCAGAACTTC,CASRVERQTLSQETQNF
18,TRBD2,TRBJ2-3,TRBV5-1,few,TGCGCCAGCAGCTCCGCTAGCGGGGGGCCGTATGGCACAGATACGCAGTATTTT,CASSSASGGPYGTDTQYF
16,TRBD2,TRBJ2-3,TRBV9,once,TGTGCCAGCAGCCCTGGAACTAGCGGGGCCACAGATACGCAGTATTTT,CASSPGTSGATDTQYF
14,-,TRBJ2-7,TRBV4-3,many,TGCGCCAGCAGCCAAGATGCAGGAGGGGGCGAGCAGTACTTC,CASSQDAGGGEQYF
14,-,TRBJ1-5,TRBV6-5,-,TGTGCCAGCAGTTCGGGGGGAGCCGGGCAGCCTCAGCATTTT,CASSSGGAGQPQHF
17,TRBD1,TRBJ2-6,TRBV5-5,many,TGTGCCAGCAGCACGGGACAGGGAGATTCTGGGGCCAACGTCCTGACTTTC,CASSTGQGDSGANVLTF
17,TRBD2,TRBJ2-1,TRBV11-3,-,TGCGCCAGTAGCTTAGAGTTGAGTAGCGGGAGCCACATTGAGCAGTTCTTC,CASSLELSSGSHIEQFF
14,TRBD2,TRBJ2-1,TRBV29-1,-,TGCAGCGTTGGTTGGACTAGCGGGAACAGTGAGCAGATCTTC,CSVGWTSGNSEQIF
14,TRBD1,TRBJ2-3,TRBV5-6,many,TGTGCCAGCAGCGCGGGACAGGTACCAGATACGCAGTATTTT,CASSAGQVPDTQYF
16,-,TRBJ2-1,TRBV5-6,-,TGTGCCAGTAACACTTTCCAGGTGGTCAATCATAATGAGCAGTTCTTC,CASNTFQVVNHNEQFF
12,-,TRBJ1-1,TRBV5-4,once,TGTACCAGCAGCTTGCGGGTCACTGAAGCTTTCTTT,CTSSLRVTEAFF
15,-,TRBJ2-3,TRBV20-1,-,TGCAGTAGCAGTGGTGTGAGAGGCGGCACAGATACGCAGTATTTT,CSSSGVRGGTDTQYF
14,-,TRBJ1-5,TRBV11-2,-,TGTGCCAGCAGCTTAGGGAGCTCATGGCGGTCCCAACATTTT,CASSLGSSWRSQHF
14,-,TRBJ1-1,TRBV11-2,few,TGTGCCAACAGTTTAGGACAGTCCGCTACTGATGCTTTCTTT,CANSLGQSATDAFF
14,-,TRBJ2-2,TRBV6-6,-,TGTGCCGGCAGGGCAGACGAGAACACCGGGGAGCTGTTTTTT,CAGRADENTGELFF
16,TRBD1,TRBJ1-5,TRBV4-1,few,TGTGTCAGCAGGTACTCCGTCGGGACAGAAAATCAGCCCCAGCATTTT,CVSRYSVGTENQPQHF
16,-,TRBJ1-2,TRBV11-2,-,TGTGCCAGCAGCCCCTCCACGTCGAACATAAGCTATTGCTACACCTTC,CASSPSTSNISYCYTF
17,TRBD2,TRBJ2-2,TRBV11-1,-,TGTGCCAGCAGTCCGCGACTAGCGGAAGAATCCACCTGGGAGCTGTTTTTT,CASSPRLAEESTWELFF
14,-,TRBJ1-6,TRBV7-3,-,TGTGCCAGCAGCCTCGGACTGACAAATTCACCCTTCCACTTT,CASSLGLTNSPFHF
17,-,TRBJ1-5,TRBV6-1,-,TGTGCCAACAGTAAGGGTAAGACGGCGGGGAGCAATCAGCCCCAACATTTT,CANSKGKTAGSNQPQHF
12,-,TRBJ1-4,TRBV11-2,-,TGTGCCAGCAGCCAAGGGGGGATTAAAACTGTTTTT,CASSQGGIKTVF
14,-,TRBJ2-1,TRBV20-1,-,TGCAGTGCCTACGGGACCAGCGATTTCAATGAACAATTCTTC,CSAYGTSDFNEQFF
17,TRBD1,TRBJ2-5,TRBV4-1,-,TGCGCCAGCAGCGTCCGGGACAGCCGTTACTCCCAAAAGACCCAGTACTTT,CASSVRDSRYSQKTQYF
15,-,TRBJ1-3,TRBV11-2,-,TGTGCCAGTAGCTTATTCTCCGGCCGCTTGTACACCATATATTTT,CASSLFSGRLYTIYF
14,-,TRBJ1-5,TRBV29-1,-,TGCAGCGTTCAGCAGGGGTATGGTAGTCAGCCCCAGCATTTT,CSVQQGYGSQPQHF
14,TRBD1,TRBJ2-7,TRBV6-2/TRBV6-3,-,TGTGCCAGCAGTCGCAGGATAGGGGGCGACGAGCACTACTTC,CASSRRIGGDEHYF
16,TRBD2,TRBJ2-3,TRBV6-2/TRBV6-3,-,TGTGCCAGCAGGGGATGGGGATGGACTAGCACAGATACGGAGTATTTT,CASRGWGWTSTDTEYF
15,TRBD1,TRBJ1-2,TRBV4-1,-,TGCGCCAGCAGCCAAGGTTCGGAGACAGGGGCTGGCTACACCTTT,CASSQGSETGAGYTF
14,-,TRBJ1-2,TRBV7-3,-,TGTGCCAGCAGCTCCCTGGGGGGAGGCTATGGCTACACCTTC,CASSSLGGGYGYTF
15,-,TRBJ2-7,TRBV4-1,once,TGCGCCAACAACCAAGATTGGCCCGGAGCCTACGAGCAGTACTTC,CANNQDWPGAYEQYF
12,-,TRBJ2-3,TRBV11-3,-,TGTACCAGCAGCTTAAACACAGATATGCAGTATTTT,CTSSLNTDMQYF
13,-,TRBJ2-1,TRBV6-5,-,TGTGCCAGCAGTTACTCGGGAGTAGCGGAGCAGTTCTTC,CASSYSGVAEQFF
16,-,TRBJ1-2,TRBV10-3,-,TGTGCCATCAGTGGGGGCGCAGGCTTGACTAAGTATGGCTACACCTTC,CAISGGAGLTKYGYTF
16,TRBD1,TRBJ2-4,TRBV12-3/TRBV12-4,many,TGTGCCAGCAGTTTAGACCAGACAGGGATGAGGAACATTCAGTACTTC,CASSLDQTGMRNIQYF
15,-,TRBJ2-7,TRBV6-2/TRBV6-3,-,TGTGCCAGCAACTCCGCGACCCGCAGTTCCTACGAGCAGTACTTC,CASNSATRSSYEQYF
15,-,TRBJ2-3,TRBV20-1,-,TGCAATGCTACCCCGAGCTCGGAGTCAGACCAGCCCCAGTATTTT,CNATPSSESDQPQYF
14,TRBD2,TRBJ2-2,TRBV6-5,many,TGTGCCAGCAGGTCGACTAGCGGGAGGGGGGAGCTGTTTTTT,CASRSTSGRGELFF
13,-,TRBJ1-1,TRBV29-1,-,TGCAGCGTCTTGCGAGGGGGAAACACTGAAGTTTTCTTT,CSVLRGGNTEVFF